The 7 T cell receptor beta chains given below trace back to one sample, sequenced in a study of PD-1 blockade in classical Hodgkin lymphoma. The method was immunoSEQ multiplex PCR; TCRdb's version includes in-frame clones alone and lacks a portion of them. Altogether more than 15,000 clones are present, around 80% being singletons, with the ten largest covering 1.5% to 2%. Sample time point: cycle 4 day 1 (C4D1), after six to seven weeks of nivolumab. After autologous stem cell transplantation all patients relapsed, and prior brentuximab vedotin exposure differed between cohorts. It was by magnetic negative selection that CD4+ T cells were purified from thawed PBMCs. The sample was CD4+ T cells from blood, taken before the fourth cycle of nivolumab. The origin of the receptors is a human donor with classical Hodgkin lymphoma.

CDR3 amino acids: CSVEDLGSSGNTIYF. The CDR3 nucleotides read TGCAGCGTTGAAGATCTGGGCAGCTCTGGAAACACCATATATTTT. The chain has TRBV29-1 and TRBJ1-3; D is ambiguous. Germline V gene sequence: CDR1 SQVTM, CDR2 ANQGSEA. V lost 0 bases, J lost 0 bases, and 9 bases lay in between. The CDR3 covers 15 residues.

The rearrangement joins TRBV2 to TRBJ2-2; D not certain. Germline CDR1 reads SNHLY; CDR2 reads FYNNEI. This CDR3 has 13 residues. Trimming removed 7 bases at V and 4 bases at J, with 10 bases between. The CDR3 is CASTPILTGELFF. As DNA, the CDR3 is TGTGCCAGCACACCCATCCTCACCGGGGAGCTGTTTTTT. The whole variable domain, filled in from reference TRBV2 and TRBJ2-2, reads EPEVTQTPSHQVTQMGQEVILRCVPISNHLYFYWYRQILGQKVEFLVSFYNNEISEKSEIFDDQFSVERPDGSNFTLKIRSTKLEDSAMYFCASTPILTGELFFGEGSRLTVL.

The genes are TRBV4-2 and TRBJ2-2; 10 bases line up with TRBD2. Germline V gene lookup returns CDR1 LGHNA and CDR2 YNFKEQ. The CDR3 has 16 amino acids. Germline trimming cut 1 base from V and 8 bases from J; bases unmatched to any gene: 7. The CDR3 coding sequence is TGTGCCAGCAGCCAAGCAACGTCTAGCGGGAGTGGGGAGCTGTTTTTT. This sequence encodes CASSQATSSGSGELFF.

A single count supports this clone. The V gene is TRBV11-2, the J gene TRBJ1-4; 7 bases map to TRBD1. The ends lost 5 bases at V and 3 bases at J; junction bases unmatched: 9. From germline, CDR1 is SGHAT and CDR2 FQNNGV. CDR3 length equals 16 residues. The CDR3 DNA follows: TGTGCCAGCAGCAGGAATGCCGGGACAGCTAATGAAAAACTGTTTTTT. Protein product: CASSRNAGTANEKLFF.

This sequence joins TRBV11-2 and TRBJ2-5; TRBD2 agrees at 8 bases. The V gene end was trimmed by 4 bases and the J gene end by 2 bases; junction bases not matched to a gene: 6. The CDR3 loop spans 15 amino acids. Germline CDR1 SGHAT, CDR2 FQNNGV. Here the CDR3 DNA reads TGTGCCAGCAGCTCACCCGGGACTAGACAAGAGACCCAGTACTTC. This gives the protein CASSSPGTRQETQYF.

The chain recombines TRBV10-3 with TRBJ1-5, with 7 bases fitting TRBD1. Germline lookup yields CDR1 ENHRY and CDR2 SYGVKD. This CDR3 has 16 residues. J was trimmed by 1 base and V by 0 bases; bases with no gene match: 3. The chain's CDR3 is CAISESGDRSNQPQHF. The CDR3 coding sequence is TGTGCCATCAGTGAGTCAGGGGACAGAAGCAATCAGCCCCAGCATTTT.

J is TRBJ2-5 and V is TRBV18; TRBD2 agrees at 9 bases. The last part of the DNA fits TRBJ2-7 better; the J call may be wrong. CDR3 length: 13 residues. In germline, CDR1 is KGHSH, CDR2 LQKENI. For the CDR3, the DNA is TGTGCCAGCTCACCTAGCGGGAGTTACGAGCAGTACTTC. It yields the protein CASSPSGSYEQYF.